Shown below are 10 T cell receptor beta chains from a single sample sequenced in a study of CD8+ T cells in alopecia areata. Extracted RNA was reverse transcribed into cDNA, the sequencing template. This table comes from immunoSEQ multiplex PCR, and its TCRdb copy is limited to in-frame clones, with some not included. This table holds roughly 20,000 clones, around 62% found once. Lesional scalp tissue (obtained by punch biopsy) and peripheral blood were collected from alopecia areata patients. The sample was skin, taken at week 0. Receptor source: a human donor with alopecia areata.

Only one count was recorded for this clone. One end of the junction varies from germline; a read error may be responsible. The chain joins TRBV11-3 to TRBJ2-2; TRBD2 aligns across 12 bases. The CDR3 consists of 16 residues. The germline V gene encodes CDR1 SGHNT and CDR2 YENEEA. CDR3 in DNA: TGTGCCATCAGCCCCTCCGGGACTAGCGGGACCGGGGAGCTGTTTTTT. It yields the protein CAISPSGTSGTGELFF.

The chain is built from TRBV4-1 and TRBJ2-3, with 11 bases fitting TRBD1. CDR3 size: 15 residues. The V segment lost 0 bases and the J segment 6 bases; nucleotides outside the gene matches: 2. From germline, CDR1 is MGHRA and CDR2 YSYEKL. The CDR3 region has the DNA TGCGCCAGCAGCCAAGAGGACAGGGGGCAGGATACGCAGTATTTT. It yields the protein CASSQEDRGQDTQYF.

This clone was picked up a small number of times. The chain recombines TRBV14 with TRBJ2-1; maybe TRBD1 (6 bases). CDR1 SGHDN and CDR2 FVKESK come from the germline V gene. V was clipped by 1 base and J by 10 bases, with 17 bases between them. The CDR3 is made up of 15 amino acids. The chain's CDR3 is CASSQVDRTGWEQFF. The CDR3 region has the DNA TGTGCCAGCAGCCAAGTTGACAGGACTGGGTGGGAGCAGTTCTTC. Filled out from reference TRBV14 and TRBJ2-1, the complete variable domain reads EAGVTQFPSHSVIEKGQTVTLRCDPISGHDNLYWYRRVMGKEIKFLLHFVKESKQDESGMPNNRFLAERTGGTYSTLKVQPAELEDSGVYFCASSQVDRTGWEQFFGPGTRLTVL.

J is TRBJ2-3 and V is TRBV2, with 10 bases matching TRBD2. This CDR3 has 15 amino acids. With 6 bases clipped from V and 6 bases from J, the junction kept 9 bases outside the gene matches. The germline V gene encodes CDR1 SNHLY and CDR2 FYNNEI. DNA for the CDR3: TGTGCCAGCAGGCTTAGCGGGGGGACAGAGGATACGCAGTATTTT. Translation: CASRLSGGTEDTQYF.

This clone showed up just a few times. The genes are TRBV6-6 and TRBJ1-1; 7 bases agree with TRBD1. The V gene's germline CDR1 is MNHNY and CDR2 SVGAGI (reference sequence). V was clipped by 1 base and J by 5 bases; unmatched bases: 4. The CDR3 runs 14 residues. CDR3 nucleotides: TGTGCCAGCAGTTACTACCTACAGGGGACTGAAGCTTTCTTT. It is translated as CASSYYLQGTEAFF.

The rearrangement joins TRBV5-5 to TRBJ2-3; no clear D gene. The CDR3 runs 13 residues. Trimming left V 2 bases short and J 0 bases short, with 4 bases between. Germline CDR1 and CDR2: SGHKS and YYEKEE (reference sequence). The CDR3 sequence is CASSLASTDTQYF. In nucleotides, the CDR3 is TGTGCCAGCAGCTTAGCAAGCACAGATACGCAGTATTTT.

The CDR3 reads CASSSGEFTGYTF. The CDR3 nucleotides are TGTGCCAGCAGCTCCGGTGAATTTACTGGCTACACCTTC. This chain links TRBV7-4 with TRBJ1-2, with no clear D. The CDR3 totals 13 residues. The germline gives CDR1 SGHVT, CDR2 SQSDAQ. Trimming shortened V by 4 bases and J by 7 bases, and 13 bases separated the two germline ends.

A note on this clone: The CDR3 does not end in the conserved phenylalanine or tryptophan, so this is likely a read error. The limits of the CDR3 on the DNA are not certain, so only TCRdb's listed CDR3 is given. CDR3 loop: CASSQDLGRPPT. The gene calls are TRBV4-3 and TRBJ2-7; the DNA was not used to check the table's D call, TRBD1. From germline, CDR1 is LGHNA and CDR2 YSLEER. Inclusive of both ends, the CDR3 amounts to 12 amino acids.

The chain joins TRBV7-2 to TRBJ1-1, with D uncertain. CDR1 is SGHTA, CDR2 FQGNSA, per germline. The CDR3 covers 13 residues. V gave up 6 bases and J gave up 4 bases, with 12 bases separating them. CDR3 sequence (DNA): TGTGCCAGCAGGGCCCGAACGAGCACTGAAGCTTTCTTT. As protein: CASRARTSTEAFF.

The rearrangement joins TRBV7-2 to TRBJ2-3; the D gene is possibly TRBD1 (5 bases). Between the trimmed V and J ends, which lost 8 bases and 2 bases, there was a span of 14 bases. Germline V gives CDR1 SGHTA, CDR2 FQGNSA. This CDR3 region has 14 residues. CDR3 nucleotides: TGTGCCAGCGGATATAGACAGTTCACAGATACGCAGTATTTT. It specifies CASGYRQFTDTQYF.